The 32 T cell receptor beta chains below all came from one sample that was sequenced in a study of CD8 T cells in Susac syndrome. RNA, at about 0.45 to 1 ug, was reverse transcribed with random hexamers. TCRdb analysed the immunoSEQ multiplex PCR reads with MiXCR anew, one entry per CDR3 protein. The sample includes about 150,000 distinct CDR3 sequences, approximately 93% of them seen just once. The sequencing sample was made of CD4+ T cells from PBMCs. All receptors come from a human donor with multiple sclerosis.

The gene calls are TRBV2 and TRBJ1-5, with a possible D match to TRBD1 (5 bases). The ends were cut back, 6 bases at V and 3 bases at J, with 15 bases in the middle. Per the germline V gene, CDR1 is SNHLY and CDR2 is FYNNEI. CDR3 length equals 15 residues. The CDR3 DNA follows: TGTGCCAGCAGCAGGGCGGGGCAAGACAATCAGCCCCAGCATTTT. Protein sequence: CASSRAGQDNQPQHF.

The rearrangement joins TRBV19 to TRBJ1-1; tentatively, D is TRBD1 (5 bases). Germline V gene lookup returns CDR1 LNHDA and CDR2 SQIVND (reference sequence). Trimming cost V 5 bases and J 12 bases, with 16 bases left between them. The CDR3 has 12 residues. The CDR3 DNA reads TGTGCCAGTAGTTCCCGACAGACTGAGACTTTCTTT. Residues: CASSSRQTETFF. Full variable domain (remainder filled in from reference TRBV19 and TRBJ1-1): DGGITQSPKYLFRKEGQNVTLSCEQNLNHDAMYWYRQDPGQGLRLIYYSQIVNDFQKGDIAEGYSVSREKKESFPLTVTSAQKNPTAFYLCASSSRQTETFFGQGTRLTVV.

This clonotype was counted once. The rearrangement joins TRBV24-1 to TRBJ2-5; D might be TRBD1 (6 bases). Germline values: CDR1 KGHDR, CDR2 SFDVKD. The CDR3 covers 11 residues. Deletions cut 9 bases from V and 4 bases from J, with 8 bases between. The CDR3 loop is CATGTTETQYF. In DNA, the CDR3 is TGTGCCACCGGGACAACAGAGACCCAGTACTTC.

The chain joins TRBV20-1 to TRBJ1-1, with TRBD1 as a possible D gene (6 bases). Germline V CDR1 and CDR2: DFQATT, SNEGSKA (reference sequence). Trimming pared 3 bases from V and 0 bases from J, leaving 14 bases between. This CDR3 spans 15 amino acids. CDR3 amino acids: CSASDLGQLNTEAFF. CDR3 bases: TGCAGTGCTAGTGACCTTGGACAGCTGAACACTGAAGCTTTCTTT.

This clonotype has just one count. V gene TRBV9 combines with J gene TRBJ2-3; perhaps TRBD2 as D (5 bases). The CDR3 runs to 15 residues. V was trimmed by 6 bases and J by 0 bases, leaving 14 bases between them. Germline values: CDR1 SGDLS, CDR2 YYNGEE. The CDR3: CASNPAASSTDTQYF. The DNA of the CDR3 is TGTGCCAGCAACCCAGCGGCCTCTAGCACAGATACGCAGTATTTT.

The chain couples TRBV5-1 to TRBJ2-1; 11 nucleotides align to TRBD1. The germline V gene encodes CDR1 SGHRS and CDR2 YFSETQ. Germline trimming cut 2 bases from V and 4 bases from J; bases unmatched to any gene: 5. The CDR3 extends over 16 amino acids. The CDR3 is CASSFLGTGGYNEQFF. The CDR3 DNA sequence: TGCGCCAGCAGCTTCTTGGGGACAGGGGGGTACAATGAGCAGTTCTTC. Looking up the rest from reference TRBV5-1 and TRBJ2-1 gives the full variable domain: KAGVTQTPRYLIKTRGQQVTLSCSPISGHRSVSWYQQTPGQGLQFLFEYFSETQRNKGNFPGRFSGRQFSNSRSEMNVSTLELGDSALYLCASSFLGTGGYNEQFFGPGTRLTVL.

The genes are TRBV6-2 or TRBV6-3 and TRBJ2-7; maybe TRBD2 (6 bases). The CDR3 has 15 residues. V lost 6 bases and J 3 bases, leaving 18 bases between the germline ends. Germline V gives CDR1 MNHEY, CDR2 SVGEGT. In DNA form, the CDR3 reads TGTGCCAGCAGAAACCCCCGGGGAGCGGGCTACGAGCAGTACTTC. Encoded protein: CASRNPRGAGYEQYF.

This clonotype was counted between two and nine times. DNA for the CDR3: TGTGCCAGCAGCTTATCGAACACCGGGGAGCTGTTTTTT. Its protein product is CASSLSNTGELFF. The rearrangement links TRBV7-3 to TRBJ2-2, with unresolved D. The CDR3 spans 13 residues. CDR1 is SGHTA and CDR2 is FQGTGA in the germline V gene. The germline V and J ends were trimmed by 2 bases and 0 bases, with 1 base remaining between them.

The rearrangement uses TRBV6-2 or TRBV6-3 and TRBJ1-2, with 9 positions matching TRBD1. The germline CDR1 and CDR2 sequences are MNHEY and SVGEGT. The CDR3 covers 14 residues. The ends lost 2 bases at V and 8 bases at J; junction bases unmatched: 6. CDR3 region: CASSYQNRGPGYTF. DNA of the CDR3: TGTGCCAGCAGTTACCAAAACAGGGGGCCGGGCTACACCTTC.

The chain employs TRBV7-2 and TRBJ1-5; D is uncertain. CDR3 length: 14 amino acids. Trimming pared 8 bases from V and 0 bases from J, leaving 11 bases between. CDR1 is SGHTA and CDR2 is FQGNSA in the germline V gene. This chain's CDR3 is CASREPYSNQPQHF. In nucleotides, the CDR3 is TGTGCCAGCCGGGAGCCCTATAGCAATCAGCCCCAGCATTTT.

The chain has TRBV11-1 and TRBJ2-2, with 11 bases aligning to TRBD2. Germline values: CDR1 SGHAT, CDR2 FQDESV (reference sequence). The CDR3 is 16 amino acids. The ends lost 4 bases at V and 3 bases at J; junction bases unmatched: 4. CDR3 DNA sequence: TGTGCCAGCAGCTCGGGGACTAGCGGATACACCGGGGAGCTGTTTTTT. Its translation is CASSSGTSGYTGELFF.

The chain links TRBV5-6 to TRBJ2-6, with D maybe TRBD2 (6 bases). Trimming removed 4 bases from V and 0 bases from J, with 8 bases in between. CDR3 size: 15 residues. CDR1 is SGHDT and CDR2 is YYEEEE in the germline V gene. The CDR3 region has the DNA TGTGCCAGCAGCACGACTAGCTCTGGGGCCAACGTCCTGACTTTC. Protein product: CASSTTSSGANVLTF.

The chain employs TRBV7-9 and TRBJ2-5; no reliable D call. In germline, CDR1 is SEHNR, CDR2 FQNEAQ (reference sequence). The CDR3 has 11 residues. Trimming removed 7 bases from V and 7 bases from J, with 10 bases in between. In nucleotides, the CDR3 is TGTGCCAGCACCCCGGGCGGGACCCAGTACTTC. Amino acids: CASTPGGTQYF.

The J gene is TRBJ2-7, the V gene TRBV20-1, with D possibly called TRBD1 or TRBD2 (5 bases each). The CDR3 sequence is 15 residues long. Deletions cut 2 bases from V and 0 bases from J, with 14 bases between. Per germline, CDR1 DFQATT and CDR2 SNEGSKA (reference sequence). CDR3 region: CSARPGRYLSYEQYF. The CDR3 region has the DNA TGCAGTGCTAGACCGGGACGGTACCTCTCCTACGAGCAGTACTTC.

This clonotype was counted once. The chain employs TRBV5-1 and TRBJ2-7, with 11 bases fitting TRBD2. Germline values: CDR1 SGHRS, CDR2 YFSETQ. The CDR3 spans 16 residues. The J segment lost 3 bases and the V segment lost 0 bases, leaving 5 bases of the junction unmatched. The CDR3 coding sequence is TGCGCCAGCAGCTTGGCCGAACTAGCGGGAGTCTACGAGCAGTACTTC. Protein: CASSLAELAGVYEQYF.

The chain couples TRBV7-9 to TRBJ2-2; 7 bases are a match to TRBD1. With V trimmed by 11 bases and J by 4 bases, 10 bases remained unmatched. The CDR3 length is 14 residues. Germline CDR1 is SEHNR and CDR2 is FQNEAQ (reference sequence). CDR3: CAEGGDSSTGELFF. Written as DNA, the CDR3 is TGTGCCGAAGGGGGCGACAGTAGCACCGGGGAGCTGTTTTTT.

CDR3 region: CASSADRVGGTAQYF. DNA of the CDR3: TGTGCCAGCAGCGCAGACAGGGTGGGGGGCACGGCCCAGTACTTC. The J gene is TRBJ2-5, the V gene TRBV7-8; D is possibly TRBD1 (7 bases). The germline V and J ends were trimmed by 5 bases and 9 bases, with 22 bases remaining between them. Germline V gives CDR1 SGHVS, CDR2 FQNEAQ. The CDR3 totals 15 residues.

This chain links TRBV6-2 or TRBV6-3 with TRBJ2-1; D remains unclear. V was cut by 2 bases and J by 5 bases, with 7 bases left in between. CDR3 length equals 13 residues. CDR1 and CDR2 from the germline V gene are MNHEY and SVGEGT. As DNA, the CDR3 is TGTGCCAGCAGTTACGGTAGGGACAATGAGCAGTTCTTC. Protein sequence: CASSYGRDNEQFF.

The chain is built from TRBV20-1 and TRBJ2-5; weak D call: TRBD1 (6 bases). Germline V lookup: CDR1 DFQATT, CDR2 SNEGSKA (reference sequence). The CDR3 has 13 amino acids. V was clipped by 6 bases and J by 5 bases, with 16 bases between them. CDR3 in amino acids: CSAHKGVAETQYF. The CDR3 DNA reads TGCAGTGCCCACAAGGGGGTTGCGGAGACCCAGTACTTC.

The chain has TRBV13 and TRBJ2-7; possible D gene TRBD1, 7 bases. From germline, CDR1 is PRHDT and CDR2 FYEKMQ (reference sequence). The CDR3 totals 13 residues. The V and J ends lost 5 bases and 9 bases respectively, with 17 bases between them. This CDR3 is CASSPSGGGGQYF. The CDR3 region has the DNA TGTGCCAGCAGCCCTTCAGGGGGAGGCGGGCAGTACTTC. The full variable domain, completed using reference TRBV13 and TRBJ2-7, is AAGVIQSPRHLIKEKRETATLKCYPIPRHDTVYWYQQGPGQDPQFLISFYEKMQSDKGSIPDRFSAQQFSDYHSELNMSSLELGDSALYFCASSPSGGGGQYFGPGTRLTVT.

Here the CDR3 reads CASSQGNTIYF. As DNA, the CDR3 is TGTGCCAGCAGCCAGGGAAACACCATATATTTT. The chain links TRBV13 to TRBJ1-3; D is unresolved. The germline V and J ends were trimmed by 5 bases and 4 bases, with 3 bases remaining between them. The CDR3 contains 11 residues. Germline assignment: CDR1 PRHDT and CDR2 FYEKMQ (reference sequence).

The gene calls are TRBV12-3 or TRBV12-4 and TRBJ1-2; D unresolved. The CDR3 covers 12 residues. V dropped 4 bases and J dropped 5 bases, with 8 bases sitting between them. In nucleotides, the CDR3 is TGTGCCAGCAGTTATGGAGGATATGGCTACACCTTC. Protein: CASSYGGYGYTF.

The CDR3 here is CASSPSWQGGNTIYF. The CDR3 nucleotides read TGTGCCAGCAGTCCCTCCTGGCAGGGCGGGAACACCATATATTTT. V usage is TRBV3-1 and J usage is TRBJ1-3; D might be TRBD1 (5 bases). The CDR3 covers 15 residues. V gave up 6 bases and J gave up 7 bases, with 19 bases separating them. Germline V gene sequence: CDR1 LGHDT, CDR2 YNNKEL (reference sequence).

This rearrangement joins TRBV20-1 to TRBJ2-2, with D unclear. V lost 0 bases, J lost 0 bases, and 11 bases lay in between. The CDR3 spans 16 residues. Germline CDR1 and CDR2: DFQATT and SNEGSKA (reference sequence). CDR3 protein: CSARDLDRTNTGELFF. Written as DNA, the CDR3 is TGCAGTGCTAGAGATCTTGATAGGACGAACACCGGGGAGCTGTTTTTT.

This chain links TRBV6-2 or TRBV6-3 with TRBJ2-3, with a tentative D call TRBD2 (5 bases). CDR1 and CDR2 from the germline V gene are MNHEY and SVGEGT. The ends were cut back, 2 bases at V and 4 bases at J, with 13 bases in the middle. CDR3 length equals 15 residues. The CDR3 nucleotides are TGTGCCAGCAGTTACCGATCGGGAACGTCAGATACGCAGTATTTT. Its translation is CASSYRSGTSDTQYF.

J is TRBJ2-7 and V is TRBV12-3 or TRBV12-4; 7 bases agree with TRBD2. CDR3 length: 15 amino acids. V lost 6 bases and J lost 0; bases outside the gene matches: 8. The CDR3 spells CASRDSGQSSYEQYF. DNA of the CDR3: TGTGCCAGCAGGGATAGCGGGCAAAGCTCCTACGAGCAGTACTTC.

The chain joins TRBV5-1 to TRBJ1-2, with 7 bases fitting TRBD1. Unmatched junction bases numbered 4, after V lost 0 bases and J lost 5 bases. Germline V gene data show CDR1 as SGHRS and CDR2 as YFSETQ. The CDR3 is 14 residues long. The CDR3 spells CASSLAGGNYGYTF. The CDR3 DNA reads TGCGCCAGCAGCTTGGCAGGGGGAAATTATGGCTACACCTTC.

V usage is TRBV15 and J usage is TRBJ2-1; D is undetermined. Trimming removed 0 bases at V and 8 bases at J, with 5 bases between. Germline V CDR1 and CDR2: LNHNV, YYDKDF (reference sequence). The CDR3 runs to 12 residues. The CDR3 bases are TGTGCCACCAGCAGAGATCAGTATGAGCAGTTCTTC. It codes for CATSRDQYEQFF.

The V and J genes are TRBV4-2 and TRBJ2-1, with 7 bases fitting TRBD2. Germline V lookup: CDR1 LGHNA, CDR2 YNFKEQ. With V trimmed by 3 bases and J by 0 bases, 17 bases remained unmatched. The CDR3 length is 20 residues. The CDR3 region is CASSHKKWGGTTSSYNEQFF. In DNA, the CDR3 is TGTGCCAGCAGCCATAAAAAGTGGGGGGGGACTACGAGCTCCTACAATGAGCAGTTCTTC.

This rearrangement joins TRBV7-9 to TRBJ2-1; weak D call: TRBD2 (6 bases). Germline V gene data show CDR1 as SEHNR and CDR2 as FQNEAQ (reference sequence). This CDR3 region has 16 residues. Trimming left V 1 base short and J 6 bases short, with 16 bases between. CDR3 amino acids: CASSLGQTSQGNEQFF. CDR3 sequence (DNA): TGTGCCAGCAGCTTAGGCCAGACTAGTCAAGGCAATGAGCAGTTCTTC. The complete variable domain, with remaining parts taken from reference TRBV7-9 and TRBJ2-1, reads DTGVSQNPRHKITKRGQNVTFRCDPISEHNRLYWYRQTLGQGPEFLTYFQNEAQLEKSRLLSDRFSAERPKGSFSTLEIQRTEQGDSAMYLCASSLGQTSQGNEQFFGPGTRLTVL.

The gene calls are TRBV6-5 and TRBJ2-7; 10 nucleotides align to TRBD1. The CDR3 consists of 16 residues. V dropped 1 base and J dropped 6; count of bases not matched to a gene: 9. The germline V gene encodes CDR1 MNHEY and CDR2 SVGAGI. In DNA, the CDR3 is TGTGCCAGCAGTTACTGGTCCCGACAGGGGGCTGTCGAGCAGTACTTC. Translated, it gives CASSYWSRQGAVEQYF.

The rearrangement links TRBV24-1 to TRBJ2-1, with 9 nucleotides matching TRBD2. The germline gives CDR1 KGHDR, CDR2 SFDVKD. The J segment lost 0 bases and the V segment lost 9 bases, leaving 8 bases of the junction unmatched. This CDR3 is built from 16 residues. This chain's CDR3 is CATGTSRSPSYNEQFF. DNA for the CDR3: TGTGCCACCGGGACTAGCAGATCCCCCTCCTACAATGAGCAGTTCTTC.